These 5 T cell receptor beta chains originate from one sample sequenced in a study of CD8 T cells in ankylosing spondylitis. Study-level results: For ankylosing spondylitis blood, a TCR beta motif of under 10 highly homologous variants appeared characteristic.

TCRdb recomputed calls from the 5' RACE reads with MiXCR, one row per CDR3 protein. In the table there are under 950,000 distinct CDR3 sequences, around 19% of which are singletons. These TCRs' antigens remain unknown. The sequenced sample was blood, either unsorted or a sorted T cell fraction (not recorded which). Receptors originate from a male donor with ankylosing spondylitis.

The chain joins TRBV29-1 to TRBJ1-2; D gene ambiguous. V dropped 4 bases and J dropped 8 bases, with 14 bases sitting between them. The CDR3 sequence is 12 residues long. In germline, CDR1 is SQVTM, CDR2 ANQGSEA. DNA for the CDR3: TGCAGCGTTGTCCTCGAACATGGAGGCTACACCTTC. It translates to CSVVLEHGGYTF. The full variable domain, its missing parts supplied by reference TRBV29-1 and TRBJ1-2, is SAVISQKPSRDICQRGTSLTIQCQVDSQVTMMFWYRQQPGQSLTLIATANQGSEATYESGFVIDKFPISRPNLTFSTLTVSNMSPEDSSIYLCSVVLEHGGYTFGSGTRLTVV.

The chain employs TRBV7-3 and TRBJ2-5, with TRBD2 matching over 8 bases. V trimming: 1 base; J trimming: 1 base; junction bases outside the gene matches: 8. Germline values: CDR1 SGHTA, CDR2 FQGTGA. The CDR3 is 17 amino acids. CDR3 nucleotide sequence: TGTGCCAGCAGCTTAATTGGTGCAGCGGGGGTCCAAGAGACCCAGTACTTC. This sequence encodes CASSLIGAAGVQETQYF. The full variable domain, with the rest looked up from reference TRBV7-3 and TRBJ2-5, is GAGVSQTPSNKVTEKGKYVELRCDPISGHTALYWYRQSLGQGPEFLIYFQGTGAADDSGLPNDRFFAVRPEGSVSTLKIQRTERGDSAVYLCASSLIGAAGVQETQYFGPGTRLLVL.

The CDR3 is CASSFRSGSLTGELFF. The CDR3 region has the DNA TGTGCCAGCAGCTTCCGTAGCGGGAGCCTCACCGGGGAGCTGTTTTTT. The J gene is TRBJ2-2, the V gene TRBV7-3; the match to TRBD2 covers 9 bases. From germline, CDR1 is SGHTA and CDR2 FQGTGA. With 3 bases clipped from V and 4 bases from J, the junction kept 6 bases outside the gene matches. This CDR3 has 16 amino acids.

This clonotype came up a few times. The chain couples TRBV20-1 to TRBJ1-2; D is undetermined. The ends were cut back, 6 bases at V and 8 bases at J, with 10 bases in the middle. CDR1 is DFQATT, CDR2 SNEGSKA, per germline (reference sequence). The CDR3 spans 10 residues. The CDR3, as DNA: TGCAGTGCAGCAGGAGGCGGCTACACCTTC. It specifies CSAAGGGYTF.

The table lists this clonotype with a few counts. The genes are TRBV7-3 and TRBJ2-3; D possibly corresponds to TRBD2 (6 bases). Germline loops: CDR1 SGHTA, CDR2 FQGTGA. Trimming removed 1 base from V and 3 bases from J, with 8 bases in between. CDR3 length: 14 residues. Written as DNA, the CDR3 is TGTGCCAGCAGCTTAATCGGAGGGACAGATACGCAGTATTTT. Protein sequence: CASSLIGGTDTQYF.